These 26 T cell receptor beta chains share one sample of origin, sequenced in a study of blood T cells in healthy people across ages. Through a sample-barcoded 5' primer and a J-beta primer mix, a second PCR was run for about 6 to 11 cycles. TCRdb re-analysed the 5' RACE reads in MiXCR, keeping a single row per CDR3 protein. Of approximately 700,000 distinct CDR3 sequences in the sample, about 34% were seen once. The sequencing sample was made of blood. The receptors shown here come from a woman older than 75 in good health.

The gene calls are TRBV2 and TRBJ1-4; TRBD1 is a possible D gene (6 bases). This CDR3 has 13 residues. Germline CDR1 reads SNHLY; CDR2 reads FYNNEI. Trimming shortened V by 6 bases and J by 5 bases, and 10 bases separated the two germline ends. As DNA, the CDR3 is TGTGCCAGCAGGGGGACAAGGAATGAAAAACTGTTTTTT. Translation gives CASRGTRNEKLFF. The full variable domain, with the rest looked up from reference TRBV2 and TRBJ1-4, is EPEVTQTPSHQVTQMGQEVILRCVPISNHLYFYWYRQILGQKVEFLVSFYNNEISEKSEIFDDQFSVERPDGSNFTLKIRSTKLEDSAMYFCASRGTRNEKLFFGSGTQLSVL.

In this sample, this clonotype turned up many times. The CDR3 coding sequence is TGCGCCAGCAGCTTGGCTGGCGGGGAGTACAATGAGCAGTTCTTC. Amino acid sequence: CASSLAGGEYNEQFF. The chain couples TRBV5-1 to TRBJ2-1; D might be TRBD2 (6 bases). The CDR3 spans 15 residues. The germline V and J ends were trimmed by 0 bases and 4 bases, with 11 bases remaining between them. From germline, CDR1 is SGHRS and CDR2 YFSETQ. Based on the CDR3 plus reference TRBV5-1 and TRBJ2-1, the full variable domain is KAGVTQTPRYLIKTRGQQVTLSCSPISGHRSVSWYQQTPGQGLQFLFEYFSETQRNKGNFPGRFSGRQFSNSRSEMNVSTLELGDSALYLCASSLAGGEYNEQFFGPGTRLTVL.

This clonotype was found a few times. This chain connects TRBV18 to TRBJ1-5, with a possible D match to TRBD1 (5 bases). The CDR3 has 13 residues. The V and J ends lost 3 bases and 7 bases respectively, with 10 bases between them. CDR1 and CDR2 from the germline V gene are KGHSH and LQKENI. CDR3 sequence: CASSPGRDQPQHF. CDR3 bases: TGTGCCAGCTCACCGGGAAGGGACCAGCCCCAGCATTTT.

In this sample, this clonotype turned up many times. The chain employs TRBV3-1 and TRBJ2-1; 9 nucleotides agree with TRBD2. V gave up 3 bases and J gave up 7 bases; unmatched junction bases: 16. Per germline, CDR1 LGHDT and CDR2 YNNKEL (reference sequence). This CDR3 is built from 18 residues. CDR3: CASSQAPPGGGAGNEQFF. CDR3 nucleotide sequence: TGTGCCAGCAGCCAGGCCCCCCCGGGCGGGGGGGCCGGGAATGAGCAGTTCTTC.

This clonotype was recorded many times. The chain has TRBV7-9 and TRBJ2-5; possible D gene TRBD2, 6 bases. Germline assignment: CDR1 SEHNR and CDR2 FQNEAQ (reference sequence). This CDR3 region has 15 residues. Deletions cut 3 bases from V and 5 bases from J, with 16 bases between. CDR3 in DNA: TGTGCCAGCAGCTTGCAAGACCGGGCGGGGGAGACCCAGTACTTC. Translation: CASSLQDRAGETQYF.

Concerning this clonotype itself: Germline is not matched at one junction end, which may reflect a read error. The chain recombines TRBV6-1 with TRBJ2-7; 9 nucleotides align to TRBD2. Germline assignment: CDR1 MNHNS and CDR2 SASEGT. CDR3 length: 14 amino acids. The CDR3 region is CACRPSGKIYEQYF. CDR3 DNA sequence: TGTGCCTGCAGACCTAGCGGGAAGATCTACGAGCAGTACTTC.

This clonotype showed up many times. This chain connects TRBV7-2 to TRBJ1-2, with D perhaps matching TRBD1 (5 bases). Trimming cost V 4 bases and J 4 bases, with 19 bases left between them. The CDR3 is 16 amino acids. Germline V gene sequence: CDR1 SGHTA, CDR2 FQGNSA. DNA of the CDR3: TGTGCCAGCAGCTCGGTAGGGACGTTGGGGTCCTATGGCTACACCTTC. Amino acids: CASSSVGTLGSYGYTF.

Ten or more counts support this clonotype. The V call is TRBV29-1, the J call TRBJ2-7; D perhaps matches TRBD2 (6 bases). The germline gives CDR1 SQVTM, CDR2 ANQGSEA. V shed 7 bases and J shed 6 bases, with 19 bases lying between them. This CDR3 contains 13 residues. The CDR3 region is CSADSSLGGEQYF. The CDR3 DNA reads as TGCAGCGCCGACTCTTCTTTGGGGGGCGAGCAGTACTTC.

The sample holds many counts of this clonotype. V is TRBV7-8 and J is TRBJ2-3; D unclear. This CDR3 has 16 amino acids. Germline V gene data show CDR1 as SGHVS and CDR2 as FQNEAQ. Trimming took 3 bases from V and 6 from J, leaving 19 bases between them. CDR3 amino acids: CASSFTHSQSGDTQYF. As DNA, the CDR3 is TGTGCCAGCAGCTTCACCCATTCGCAGTCTGGGGATACGCAGTATTTT.

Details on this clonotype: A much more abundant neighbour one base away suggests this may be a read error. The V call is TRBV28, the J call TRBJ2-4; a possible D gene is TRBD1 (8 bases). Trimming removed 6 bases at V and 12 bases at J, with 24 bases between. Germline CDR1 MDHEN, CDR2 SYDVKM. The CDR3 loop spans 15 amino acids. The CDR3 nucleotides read TGTGCCAGCAGCTCCCGGACAGGGAGGGAAGGCACTCAGTACTTC. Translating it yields CASSSRTGREGTQYF.

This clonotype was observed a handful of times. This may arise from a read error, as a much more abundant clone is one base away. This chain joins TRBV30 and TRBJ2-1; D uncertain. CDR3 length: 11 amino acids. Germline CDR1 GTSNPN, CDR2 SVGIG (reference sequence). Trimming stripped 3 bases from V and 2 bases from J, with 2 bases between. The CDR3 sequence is CAWRAYNEQFF. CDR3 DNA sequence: TGTGCCTGGAGGGCCTACAATGAGCAGTTCTTC.

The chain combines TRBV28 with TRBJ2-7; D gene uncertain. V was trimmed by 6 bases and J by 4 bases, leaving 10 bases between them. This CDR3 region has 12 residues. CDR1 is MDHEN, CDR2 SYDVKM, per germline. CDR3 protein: CASSSTKYEQYF. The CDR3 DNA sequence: TGTGCCAGCAGCAGCACCAAATACGAGCAGTACTTC.

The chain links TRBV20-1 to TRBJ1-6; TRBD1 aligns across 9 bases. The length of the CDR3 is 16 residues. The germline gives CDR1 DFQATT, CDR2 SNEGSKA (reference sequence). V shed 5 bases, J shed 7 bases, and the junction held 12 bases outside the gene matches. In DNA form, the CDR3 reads TGCAGTGCTCCGTACAGGGGGCTATCACCAAATTCACCCCTCCACTTT. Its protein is CSAPYRGLSPNSPLHF.

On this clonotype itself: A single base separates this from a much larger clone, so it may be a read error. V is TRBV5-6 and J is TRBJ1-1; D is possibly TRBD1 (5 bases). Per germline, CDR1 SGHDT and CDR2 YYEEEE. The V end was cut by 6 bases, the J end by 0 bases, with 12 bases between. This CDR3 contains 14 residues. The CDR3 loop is CASTRVGMNTEAFF. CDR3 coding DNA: TGTGCCAGCACCAGGGTGGGCATGAACACTGAAGCTTTCTTT.

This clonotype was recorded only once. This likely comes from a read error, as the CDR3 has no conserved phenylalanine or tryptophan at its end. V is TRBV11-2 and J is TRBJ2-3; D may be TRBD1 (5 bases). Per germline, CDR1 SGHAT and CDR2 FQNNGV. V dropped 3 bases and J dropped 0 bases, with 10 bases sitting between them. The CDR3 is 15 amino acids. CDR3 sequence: CASSFGAGSTDTQYV. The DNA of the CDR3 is TGTGCCAGCAGCTTTGGGGCCGGAAGCACAGATACGCAGTATGTT.

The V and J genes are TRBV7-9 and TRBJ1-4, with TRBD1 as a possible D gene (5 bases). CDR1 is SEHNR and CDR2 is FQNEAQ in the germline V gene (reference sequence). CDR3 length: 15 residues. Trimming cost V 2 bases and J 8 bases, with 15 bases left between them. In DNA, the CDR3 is TGTGCCAGCAGCTTAAGCAGGGTAGGAAAAGAAAAACTGTTTTTT. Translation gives CASSLSRVGKEKLFF. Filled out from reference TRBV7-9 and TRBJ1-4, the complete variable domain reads DTGVSQNPRHKITKRGQNVTFRCDPISEHNRLYWYRQTLGQGPEFLTYFQNEAQLEKSRLLSDRFSAERPKGSFSTLEIQRTEQGDSAMYLCASSLSRVGKEKLFFGSGTQLSVL.

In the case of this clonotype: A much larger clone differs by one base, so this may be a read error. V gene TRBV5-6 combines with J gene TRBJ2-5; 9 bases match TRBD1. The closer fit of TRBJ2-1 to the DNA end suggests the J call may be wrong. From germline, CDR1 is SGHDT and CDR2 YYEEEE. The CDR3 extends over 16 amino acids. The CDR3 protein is CASSLSGTGPQETQFF. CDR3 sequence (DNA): TGTGCCAGCAGCTTGTCCGGGACAGGGCCCCAAGAGACCCAGTTCTTC.

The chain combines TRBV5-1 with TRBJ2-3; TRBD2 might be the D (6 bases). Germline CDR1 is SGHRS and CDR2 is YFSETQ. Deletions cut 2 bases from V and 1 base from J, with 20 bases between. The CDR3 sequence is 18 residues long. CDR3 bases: TGCGCCAGCAGCTTCGGAGGTGCCGGGAGAGGCCGCACAGATACGCAGTATTTT. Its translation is CASSFGGAGRGRTDTQYF.

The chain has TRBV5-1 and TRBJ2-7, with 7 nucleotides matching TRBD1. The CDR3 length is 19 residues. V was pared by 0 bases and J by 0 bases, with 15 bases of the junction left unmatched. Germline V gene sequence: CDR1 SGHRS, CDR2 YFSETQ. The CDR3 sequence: CASSLGMVGGSQSSYEQYF. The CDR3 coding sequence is TGCGCCAGCAGCTTGGGGATGGTAGGGGGCTCTCAGAGCTCCTACGAGCAGTACTTC.

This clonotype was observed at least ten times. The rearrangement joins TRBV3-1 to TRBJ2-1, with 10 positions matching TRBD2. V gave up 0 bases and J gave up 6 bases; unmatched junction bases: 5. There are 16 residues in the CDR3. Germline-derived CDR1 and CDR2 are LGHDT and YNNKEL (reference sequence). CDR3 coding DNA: TGTGCCAGCAGCCAAGAGGCCCAGCGGGGGGGCAATGAGCAGTTCTTC. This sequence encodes CASSQEAQRGGNEQFF.

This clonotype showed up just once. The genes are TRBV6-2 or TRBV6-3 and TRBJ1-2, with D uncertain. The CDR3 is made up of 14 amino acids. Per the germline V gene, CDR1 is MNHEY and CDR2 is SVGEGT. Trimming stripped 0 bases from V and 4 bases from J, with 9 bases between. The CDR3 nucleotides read TGTGCCAGCAGTTACTCTTCTGAGATCTATGGCTACACCTTC. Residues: CASSYSSEIYGYTF.

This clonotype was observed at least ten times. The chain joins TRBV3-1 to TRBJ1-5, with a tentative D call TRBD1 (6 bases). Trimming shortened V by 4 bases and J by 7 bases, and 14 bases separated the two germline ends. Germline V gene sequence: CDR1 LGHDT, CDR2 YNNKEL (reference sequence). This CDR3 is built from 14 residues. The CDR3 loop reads CASSLRGSVQPQHF. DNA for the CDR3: TGTGCCAGCAGCCTCAGGGGAAGCGTACAGCCCCAGCATTTT.

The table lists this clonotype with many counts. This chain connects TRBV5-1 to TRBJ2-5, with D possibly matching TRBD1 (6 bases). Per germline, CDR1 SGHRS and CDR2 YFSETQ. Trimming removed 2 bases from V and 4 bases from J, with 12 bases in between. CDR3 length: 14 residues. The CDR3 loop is CASSFTQGGETQYF. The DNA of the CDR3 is TGCGCCAGCAGCTTCACACAGGGCGGAGAGACCCAGTACTTC. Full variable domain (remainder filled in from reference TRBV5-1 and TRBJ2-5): KAGVTQTPRYLIKTRGQQVTLSCSPISGHRSVSWYQQTPGQGLQFLFEYFSETQRNKGNFPGRFSGRQFSNSRSEMNVSTLELGDSALYLCASSFTQGGETQYFGPGTRLLVL.

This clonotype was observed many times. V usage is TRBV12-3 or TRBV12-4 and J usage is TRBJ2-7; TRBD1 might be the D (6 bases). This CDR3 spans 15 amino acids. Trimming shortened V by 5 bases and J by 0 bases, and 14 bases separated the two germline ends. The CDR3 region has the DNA TGTGCCAGCAGTCGGACAGTGGCGGGCTCCTACGAGCAGTACTTC. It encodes CASSRTVAGSYEQYF.

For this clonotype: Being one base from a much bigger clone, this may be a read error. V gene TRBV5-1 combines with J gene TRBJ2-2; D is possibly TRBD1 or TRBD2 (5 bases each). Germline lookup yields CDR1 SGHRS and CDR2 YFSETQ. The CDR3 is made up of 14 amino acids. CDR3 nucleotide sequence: TGCGCCAGCTCACAGGAGGCGAACACCGGGGAGCGGTTTTTT. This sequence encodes CASSQEANTGERFF.

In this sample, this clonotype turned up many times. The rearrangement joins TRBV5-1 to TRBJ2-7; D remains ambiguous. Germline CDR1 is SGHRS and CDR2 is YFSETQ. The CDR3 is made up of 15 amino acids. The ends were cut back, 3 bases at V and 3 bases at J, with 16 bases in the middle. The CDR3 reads CASSSPDNRIYEQYF. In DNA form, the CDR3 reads TGCGCCAGCAGCTCACCAGACAACCGAATCTACGAGCAGTACTTC.